A selection of T cell receptor beta chains follows, all from one sample in a study of spatial heterogeneity in lung cancer. TCRdb re-called the 5' RACE reads through MiXCR, storing one row per CDR3 protein. The data show roughly 28,000 distinct CDR3 sequences, roughly 6.9% seen once. The specimen was lung tumor tissue, collected at surgery. The source of these receptors is a male donor with early-stage non-small cell lung cancer. Each CDR3 is given with its conserved first and last residue. The D gene is left open where the match is weak. Size is stated for part of the rows, as once, few or many counts, or as a class when the clone is expanded.

d_gene: NA
j_gene: TRBJ2-7
abundance: many
v_gene: TRBV20-1
CDR3nt: TGCAGTGCTAGGGGCAGCGTTGGGGTTTTCGAGCAGTACTTC
CDR3aa: CSARGSVGVFEQYF

d_gene: TRBD1
j_gene: TRBJ2-3
abundance: many
v_gene: TRBV10-2
CDR3nt: TGCGCCAGCAGCGGACAGGGAACAGATACGCAGTATTTT
CDR3aa: CASSGQGTDTQYF

d_gene: NA
j_gene: TRBJ2-7
abundance: few
v_gene: TRBV6-2/TRBV6-3
CDR3nt: TGTGCCAGCAGCCGGGACATTTCCTACGAGCAGTACTTC
CDR3aa: CASSRDISYEQYF

d_gene: TRBD1
j_gene: TRBJ1-1
abundance: many
v_gene: TRBV18
CDR3nt: TGTGCCAGCTCGCGACAGGGTTACACTGAAGCTTTCTTT
CDR3aa: CASSRQGYTEAFF

d_gene: NA
j_gene: TRBJ2-3
abundance: many
v_gene: TRBV29-1
CDR3nt: TGCAGCGTTGAAGGGCAGGGCACAGATACGCAGTATTTT
CDR3aa: CSVEGQGTDTQYF

d_gene: TRBD2
j_gene: TRBJ2-7
abundance: NA
v_gene: TRBV6-2/TRBV6-3
CDR3nt: TGTGCCAGCAGCCGTAAGCGGGGCGAGCAGTACTTC
CDR3aa: CASSRKRGEQYF

d_gene: TRBD1
j_gene: TRBJ2-1
abundance: many
v_gene: TRBV5-1
CDR3nt: TGCGCCAGCAGCTCGGCCGGGACAGGGTCTTACAATGAGCAGTTCTTC
CDR3aa: CASSSAGTGSYNEQFF

d_gene: NA
j_gene: TRBJ2-7
abundance: NA
v_gene: TRBV20-1
CDR3nt: TGCAGTGGGGGGATTGACGAGCAGTACTTC
CDR3aa: CSGGIDEQYF

d_gene: NA
j_gene: TRBJ1-2
abundance: many
v_gene: TRBV7-9
CDR3nt: TGTGCCAGCAGCTTATCCGGGACTGGTGGCTACACCTTC
CDR3aa: CASSLSGTGGYTF

d_gene: TRBD2
j_gene: TRBJ2-1
abundance: NA
v_gene: TRBV14
CDR3nt: TGTGCCAGCAGCCAACTAGCGGGGACCCACAATGAGCAGTTCTTC
CDR3aa: CASSQLAGTHNEQFF

d_gene: NA
j_gene: TRBJ2-7
abundance: few
v_gene: TRBV3-1
CDR3nt: TGTGCCAGCAGCCAAGATAAGGGTCTAGCCACCGGGCAGTACTTC
CDR3aa: CASSQDKGLATGQYF

d_gene: NA
j_gene: TRBJ2-3
abundance: few
v_gene: TRBV19
CDR3nt: TGTGCCAGTAGTATAGGAGGGAGAGTCACAGTTACGCAGTATTTT
CDR3aa: CASSIGGRVTVTQYF

d_gene: NA
j_gene: TRBJ2-1
abundance: many
v_gene: TRBV12-3/TRBV12-4
CDR3nt: TGTGCCAGCAGTTTGGACGGTTCTCGGAATGAGCAGTTCTTC
CDR3aa: CASSLDGSRNEQFF

d_gene: TRBD1
j_gene: TRBJ2-2
abundance: few
v_gene: TRBV11-2
CDR3nt: TGTGCCAGCAGCTCGCAGACAGGGGCTAACACCGGGGAGCTGTTTTTT
CDR3aa: CASSSQTGANTGELFF

d_gene: TRBD1
j_gene: TRBJ1-1
abundance: NA
v_gene: TRBV12-3/TRBV12-4
CDR3nt: TGTGCCAGCAGTTTATTGGCAGGGGGCGAAACTGAAGCTTTCTTT
CDR3aa: CASSLLAGGETEAFF

d_gene: NA
j_gene: TRBJ2-3
abundance: few
v_gene: TRBV20-1
CDR3nt: TGCAGTGCTGACTGGTCCAATACGCAGTATTTT
CDR3aa: CSADWSNTQYF

d_gene: NA
j_gene: TRBJ1-2
abundance: many
v_gene: TRBV4-3
CDR3nt: TGCGCCAGCAGCTTAGAACTGAAAGCTAACTATGGCTACACCTTC
CDR3aa: CASSLELKANYGYTF

d_gene: NA
j_gene: TRBJ1-6
abundance: many
v_gene: TRBV14
CDR3nt: TGTGCCAGCACAGACAGCCGTAATTCACCCCTCCACTTT
CDR3aa: CASTDSRNSPLHF

d_gene: TRBD1
j_gene: TRBJ2-1
abundance: NA
v_gene: TRBV4-3
CDR3nt: TGCGCCAGCAGCCAAGGTAGGGGGCGGGCGTTCAATGAGCAGTTCTTC
CDR3aa: CASSQGRGRAFNEQFF

d_gene: NA
j_gene: TRBJ1-1
abundance: many
v_gene: TRBV5-1
CDR3nt: TGCGCCAGCAGCTGGGGGGCAGGAGAAAACACTGAAGCTTTCTTT
CDR3aa: CASSWGAGENTEAFF

d_gene: NA
j_gene: TRBJ2-2
abundance: NA
v_gene: TRBV14
CDR3nt: TGTGCCAGCAGCCAATCCATCACCGGGGAGCTGTTTTTT
CDR3aa: CASSQSITGELFF

d_gene: NA
j_gene: TRBJ2-3
abundance: many
v_gene: TRBV10-3
CDR3nt: TGTGCCATCAGTGAGGGGGGATCAGATACGCAGTATTTT
CDR3aa: CAISEGGSDTQYF

d_gene: TRBD2
j_gene: TRBJ2-2
abundance: many
v_gene: TRBV28
CDR3nt: TGTGCCAGCAGGCCGACTAGCGAAAACACCGGGGAGCTGTTTTTT
CDR3aa: CASRPTSENTGELFF

d_gene: TRBD2
j_gene: TRBJ2-2
abundance: once
v_gene: TRBV5-4
CDR3nt: TGTGCCAGCAGCTATGGACTAGCTGGGGCCGGGGAGCTGTTTTTT
CDR3aa: CASSYGLAGAGELFF

d_gene: NA
j_gene: TRBJ1-5
abundance: many
v_gene: TRBV7-2
CDR3nt: TGTGCCAGCAGCTTACTGAATAGCAATCAGCCCCAGCATTTT
CDR3aa: CASSLLNSNQPQHF

d_gene: TRBD1
j_gene: TRBJ2-7
abundance: NA
v_gene: TRBV20-1
CDR3nt: TGCAGTGCCCCTTGGACAGGGGGCCCCTACGAGCAGTACTTC
CDR3aa: CSAPWTGGPYEQYF

d_gene: NA
j_gene: TRBJ2-5
abundance: many
v_gene: TRBV28
CDR3nt: TGTGCCAGCAGCCTCGTCTGGGGTACCCAGTACTTC
CDR3aa: CASSLVWGTQYF

d_gene: NA
j_gene: TRBJ2-6
abundance: many
v_gene: TRBV19
CDR3nt: TGTGCCAGTAGTATACCGTTGTCTGGGGCCAACGTCCTGACTTTC
CDR3aa: CASSIPLSGANVLTF

d_gene: TRBD2
j_gene: TRBJ2-1
abundance: NA
v_gene: TRBV29-1
CDR3nt: TGCAGCGTCGTGAATATCGGGGGGGCCGCCTACAATGAGCAGTTCTTC
CDR3aa: CSVVNIGGAAYNEQFF

d_gene: TRBD1
j_gene: TRBJ1-2
abundance: many
v_gene: TRBV7-9
CDR3nt: TGTGCCAGCAGTCACCAGGGGGCCAGCTATGGCTACACCTTC
CDR3aa: CASSHQGASYGYTF

d_gene: NA
j_gene: TRBJ2-5
abundance: many
v_gene: TRBV3-1
CDR3nt: TGTGCCAGCAGCCAAGGGGGACAAGAGACCCAGTACTTC
CDR3aa: CASSQGGQETQYF

d_gene: NA
j_gene: TRBJ1-1
abundance: many
v_gene: TRBV28
CDR3nt: TGTGCCAGCAGTCCGGGACAAACTTTGAACACTGAAGCTTTCTTT
CDR3aa: CASSPGQTLNTEAFF

d_gene: NA
j_gene: TRBJ1-3
abundance: few
v_gene: TRBV7-2
CDR3nt: TGTGCCAGCAGCTTAAGCACGAGCTCTGGAAACACCATATATTTT
CDR3aa: CASSLSTSSGNTIYF

d_gene: NA
j_gene: TRBJ1-6
abundance: few
v_gene: TRBV28
CDR3nt: TGTGCCAGCAGGGACGGGCTTTATAATTCACCCCTCCACTTT
CDR3aa: CASRDGLYNSPLHF

d_gene: TRBD1
j_gene: TRBJ2-7
abundance: few
v_gene: TRBV12-3/TRBV12-4
CDR3nt: TGTGCCAGCAGCTCTTGGGGAAGACAGGGGGACTCCTACGAGCAGTACTTC
CDR3aa: CASSSWGRQGDSYEQYF

d_gene: TRBD2
j_gene: TRBJ2-2
abundance: few
v_gene: TRBV7-9
CDR3nt: TGTGCCAGCAGCTCTCCTAGCGGGGGGTCGAACACCGGGGAGCTGTTTTTT
CDR3aa: CASSSPSGGSNTGELFF

d_gene: NA
j_gene: TRBJ1-5
abundance: NA
v_gene: TRBV18
CDR3nt: TGTGCCAGCTCACCAGGAGAGGGTCTTAGCAATCAGCCCCAGCATTTT
CDR3aa: CASSPGEGLSNQPQHF

d_gene: NA
j_gene: TRBJ2-1
abundance: NA
v_gene: TRBV11-2
CDR3nt: TGTGCCAGCAGCTTATCGGGCCTTAACAATGAGCAGTTCTTC
CDR3aa: CASSLSGLNNEQFF

d_gene: TRBD1
j_gene: TRBJ1-5
abundance: few
v_gene: TRBV6-1
CDR3nt: TGTGCCAGCAGTGTGGACAGGGGGAATCAGCCCCAGCATTTT
CDR3aa: CASSVDRGNQPQHF

d_gene: NA
j_gene: TRBJ2-3
abundance: NA
v_gene: TRBV12-3/TRBV12-4
CDR3nt: TGTGCCAGCAGTTTAACGACAGGTAGAACAGATACGCAGTATTTT
CDR3aa: CASSLTTGRTDTQYF

d_gene: TRBD1
j_gene: TRBJ1-5
abundance: many
v_gene: TRBV6-6
CDR3nt: TGTGCCAGCAGTGTCCTGCACAGGGGTAGCAATCAGCCCCAGCATTTT
CDR3aa: CASSVLHRGSNQPQHF

d_gene: NA
j_gene: TRBJ2-2
abundance: NA
v_gene: TRBV4-3
CDR3nt: TGCGCCAGCAGCCAAGATCTCCCGGTCGGGGCTAGGGAGCTGTTTTTT
CDR3aa: CASSQDLPVGARELFF

d_gene: NA
j_gene: TRBJ2-1
abundance: many
v_gene: TRBV28
CDR3nt: TGTGCCAGCAGTCCCCCAGGAGCCTACAATGAGCAGTTCTTC
CDR3aa: CASSPPGAYNEQFF

d_gene: NA
j_gene: TRBJ1-5
abundance: NA
v_gene: TRBV21-1
CDR3nt: TGTGCCAGCAGCGAAGCCCGACAGGGGCATCAGCCCCAGCATTTT
CDR3aa: CASSEARQGHQPQHF

d_gene: NA
j_gene: TRBJ1-2
abundance: many
v_gene: TRBV5-1
CDR3nt: TGCGCCAGCAGCAACGGGACGGCTCAGAACTATGGCTACACCTTC
CDR3aa: CASSNGTAQNYGYTF

d_gene: TRBD1
j_gene: TRBJ1-2
abundance: many
v_gene: TRBV9
CDR3nt: TGTGCCAGCAGCGTAGATGACAGGGGGGTCTATGGCTACACCTTC
CDR3aa: CASSVDDRGVYGYTF

d_gene: NA
j_gene: TRBJ2-2
abundance: many
v_gene: TRBV7-9
CDR3nt: TGTGCCAGCAGCGCCCCCCCGGGGACCGGGGAGCTGTTTTTT
CDR3aa: CASSAPPGTGELFF

d_gene: NA
j_gene: TRBJ2-5
abundance: many
v_gene: TRBV15
CDR3nt: TGTGCCACCAGCAGAACGGGTACGGCCGAGATCCCCCAAGAGACCCAGTACTTC
CDR3aa: CATSRTGTAEIPQETQYF

d_gene: TRBD1
j_gene: TRBJ2-5
abundance: many
v_gene: TRBV4-2
CDR3nt: TGTGCCAGCAGCCAATCCCCGACAGGGCAAGAGACCCAGTACTTC
CDR3aa: CASSQSPTGQETQYF

d_gene: TRBD1
j_gene: TRBJ1-1
abundance: many
v_gene: TRBV29-1
CDR3nt: TGCAGCGTGAGGACAGGGAAGGTGACTGAAGCTTTCTTT
CDR3aa: CSVRTGKVTEAFF

d_gene: NA
j_gene: TRBJ1-1
abundance: few
v_gene: TRBV20-1
CDR3nt: TGCAGTGCTAGAGAGGCGGGGGCGAACACTGAAGCTTTCTTT
CDR3aa: CSAREAGANTEAFF

d_gene: NA
j_gene: TRBJ2-3
abundance: medium-sized
v_gene: TRBV6-6
CDR3nt: TGTGCCAGCAGTTTGACCCACACAGATACGCAGTATTTT
CDR3aa: CASSLTHTDTQYF

d_gene: NA
j_gene: TRBJ1-1
abundance: many
v_gene: TRBV10-3
CDR3nt: TGTGCCATCGGGGGAGTCACTGAAGCTTTCTTT
CDR3aa: CAIGGVTEAFF

d_gene: NA
j_gene: TRBJ1-2
abundance: NA
v_gene: TRBV12-3/TRBV12-4
CDR3nt: TGTGCCAGCAGTTTAAATGGCTATGGCTACACCTTC
CDR3aa: CASSLNGYGYTF

d_gene: NA
j_gene: TRBJ1-6
abundance: NA
v_gene: TRBV7-2
CDR3nt: TGTGCCAGCAGCTTCAGGGATTCGGTTTCACCCCTCCACTTT
CDR3aa: CASSFRDSVSPLHF

d_gene: TRBD1
j_gene: TRBJ1-3
abundance: many
v_gene: TRBV7-2
CDR3nt: TGTGCCAGCAGGGACAGGGGTATCGGAAACACCATATATTTT
CDR3aa: CASRDRGIGNTIYF

d_gene: TRBD1
j_gene: TRBJ2-1
abundance: many
v_gene: TRBV10-2
CDR3nt: TGCGCCAGCAAAACGTCGGGACAGTCCTACAATGAGCAGTTCTTC
CDR3aa: CASKTSGQSYNEQFF

d_gene: NA
j_gene: TRBJ1-2
abundance: many
v_gene: TRBV5-4
CDR3nt: TGTGCCAGCAGCTCGACAGGCCCCGGCTCGAGTGGCTACACCTTC
CDR3aa: CASSSTGPGSSGYTF

d_gene: NA
j_gene: TRBJ1-2
abundance: many
v_gene: TRBV29-1
CDR3nt: TGCAGCGTTGAGCGGCGATGGGACTACACCTTC
CDR3aa: CSVERRWDYTF